These 9 T cell receptor beta chains came from one sample sequenced in a study of T cells in Graves' hyperthyroidism and ophthalmopathy. Amplification of TCR beta CDR3 regions was performed using RNA transcripts as template. Researchers ran a first-round RT-PCR on the TCR CDR3 using the HTBI primer set. Using its own MiXCR run on the multiplex PCR reads, TCRdb lists one record per CDR3 protein. Among 95,000 to 100,000 distinct CDR3 sequences listed, just over 50% were seen once. Sequenced: blood. These receptors were collected from a woman between 40 and 55 years old with Graves' hyperthyroidism.

In this sample, this clonotype turned up many times. The rearrangement links TRBV7-2 to TRBJ2-3; D tentatively fits TRBD1 or TRBD2 (5 bases each). Trimming left V 3 bases short and J 2 bases short, with 15 bases between. The germline gives CDR1 SGHTA, CDR2 FQGNSA. The CDR3 extends over 16 amino acids. The DNA for the CDR3 is TGTGCCAGCAGCTTGGGTGGGGCAGGGACCACAGATACGCAGTATTTT. This translates into CASSLGGAGTTDTQYF. Using reference TRBV7-2 and TRBJ2-3 for the parts outside the CDR3, the full variable domain is GAGVSQSPSNKVTEKGKDVELRCDPISGHTALYWYRQSLGQGLEFLIYFQGNSAPDKSGLPSDRFSAERTGGSVSTLTIQRTQQEDSAVYLCASSLGGAGTTDTQYFGPGTRLTVL.

This clonotype was recorded at least ten times. The rearrangement uses TRBV15 and TRBJ2-7, with a tentative D call TRBD1 (6 bases). The CDR3 runs to 15 residues. CDR1 and CDR2 from the germline V gene are LNHNV and YYDKDF (reference sequence). V was trimmed by 6 bases and J by 6 bases, leaving 21 bases between them. The CDR3 DNA reads TGTGCCACCAGAACCGCCGAGGCAGGGGATTTCGAGCAGTACTTC. Its translation is CATRTAEAGDFEQYF.

V is TRBV7-9 and J is TRBJ2-3, with a possible D match to TRBD2 (6 bases). The CDR3 spans 16 residues. CDR1 is SEHNR, CDR2 FQNEAQ, per germline (reference sequence). The ends were cut back, 2 bases at V and 2 bases at J, with 14 bases in the middle. CDR3 DNA: TGTGCCAGCAGCTTAATCGTGGCGGGGATCACAGATACGCAGTATTTT. This gives the protein CASSLIVAGITDTQYF.

A remark on this clonotype: Its ends do not fully match the called genes, so a read error is possible. The chain is built from TRBV2 and TRBJ1-6, with 9 bases that match TRBD1. The CDR3 runs to 13 residues. The V gene's germline CDR1 is SNHLY and CDR2 FYNNEI. The CDR3 DNA is TGTGCCAGCAGGGGACAGGGAAATTCACTCCTCCACTTT. Amino acids: CASRGQGNSLLHF.

The gene calls are TRBV2 and TRBJ2-5; 10 bases fit TRBD1. V lost 1 base and J lost 4; bases outside the gene matches: 6. Germline V gives CDR1 SNHLY, CDR2 FYNNEI. The length of the CDR3 is 16 residues. DNA for the CDR3: TGTGCCAGCAGTGAAGGGCTTGGACAGGGGGGAGAGACCCAGTACTTC. Amino acid sequence: CASSEGLGQGGETQYF.

There are many counts of this clonotype. The chain is built from TRBV6-5 and TRBJ1-6, with TRBD1 as a possible D gene (5 bases). The CDR3 is made up of 15 amino acids. The V end lost 5 bases, the J end lost 3 bases, and 11 bases lay between the germline ends. Germline V lookup: CDR1 MNHEY, CDR2 SVGAGI. The CDR3 DNA sequence: TGTGCCAGCAGTGATGCCCAGGGCTATAATTCACCCCTCCACTTT. Protein: CASSDAQGYNSPLHF.

The V gene is TRBV5-4, the J gene TRBJ1-5; D is undetermined. The CDR3 contains 14 residues. The germline V gene encodes CDR1 SGHNT and CDR2 YYREEE (reference sequence). Trimming left V 3 bases short and J 5 bases short, with 12 bases between. In nucleotides, the CDR3 is TGTGCCAGCAGCTCCACGGTGATCTATCAGCCCCAGCATTTT. Its translation: CASSSTVIYQPQHF.

This clonotype was observed a few times. The chain employs TRBV12-3 or TRBV12-4 and TRBJ2-5; the match to TRBD2 covers 10 bases. The CDR3 covers 16 residues. After removal of 4 bases from V and 4 bases from J, the junction contained 9 bases not matched to a gene. The CDR3 region is CASSSHGASGRETQYF. CDR3 coding DNA: TGTGCCAGCAGTTCCCACGGGGCTAGCGGGAGAGAGACCCAGTACTTC.

The V call is TRBV7-9, the J call TRBJ2-7; 9 positions agree with TRBD2. The germline CDR1 and CDR2 sequences are SEHNR and FQNEAQ (reference sequence). With 1 base clipped from V and 2 bases from J, the junction kept 3 bases outside the gene matches. This CDR3 contains 15 residues. Written as DNA, the CDR3 is TGTGCCAGCAGCTTAGGGGGACTAGCTACCTACGAGCAGTACTTC. Amino acids: CASSLGGLATYEQYF.